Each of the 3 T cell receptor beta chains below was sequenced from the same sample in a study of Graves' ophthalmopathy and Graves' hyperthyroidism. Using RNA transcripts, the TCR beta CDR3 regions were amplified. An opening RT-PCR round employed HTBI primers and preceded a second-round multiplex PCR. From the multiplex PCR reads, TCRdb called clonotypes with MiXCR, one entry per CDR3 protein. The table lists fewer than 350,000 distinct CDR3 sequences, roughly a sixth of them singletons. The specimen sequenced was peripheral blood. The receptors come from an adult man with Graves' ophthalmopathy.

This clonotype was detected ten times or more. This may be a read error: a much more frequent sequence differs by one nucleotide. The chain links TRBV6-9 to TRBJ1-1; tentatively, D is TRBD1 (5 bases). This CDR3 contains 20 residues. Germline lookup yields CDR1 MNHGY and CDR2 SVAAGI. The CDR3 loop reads CASGYPPKGQALRSNTEAFF. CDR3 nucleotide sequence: TGTGCCAGCGGTTACCCCCCCAAGGGGCAGGCCCTCCGATCTAACACTGAAGCTTTCTTT.

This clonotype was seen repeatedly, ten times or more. The CDR3 region has the DNA TGCGCCAGCAGCATAGTAGTAGCGGGCGTAGGGGCCCCAGATACGCAGTATTTT. It yields the protein CASSIVVAGVGAPDTQYF. The V call is TRBV4-1, the J call TRBJ2-3; 7 bases are shared with TRBD2. Germline trimming cut 5 bases from V and 4 bases from J; bases unmatched to any gene: 18. Germline lookup yields CDR1 MGHRA and CDR2 YSYEKL. The CDR3 loop spans 18 amino acids.

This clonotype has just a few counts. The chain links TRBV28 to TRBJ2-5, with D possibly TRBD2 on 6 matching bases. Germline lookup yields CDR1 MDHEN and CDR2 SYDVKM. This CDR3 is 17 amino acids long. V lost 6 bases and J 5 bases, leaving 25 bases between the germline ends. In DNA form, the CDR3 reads TGTGCCAGCAGGGGGAAGGGGTTTGGGGGGTTCCGCGAGACCCAGTACTTC. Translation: CASRGKGFGGFRETQYF.